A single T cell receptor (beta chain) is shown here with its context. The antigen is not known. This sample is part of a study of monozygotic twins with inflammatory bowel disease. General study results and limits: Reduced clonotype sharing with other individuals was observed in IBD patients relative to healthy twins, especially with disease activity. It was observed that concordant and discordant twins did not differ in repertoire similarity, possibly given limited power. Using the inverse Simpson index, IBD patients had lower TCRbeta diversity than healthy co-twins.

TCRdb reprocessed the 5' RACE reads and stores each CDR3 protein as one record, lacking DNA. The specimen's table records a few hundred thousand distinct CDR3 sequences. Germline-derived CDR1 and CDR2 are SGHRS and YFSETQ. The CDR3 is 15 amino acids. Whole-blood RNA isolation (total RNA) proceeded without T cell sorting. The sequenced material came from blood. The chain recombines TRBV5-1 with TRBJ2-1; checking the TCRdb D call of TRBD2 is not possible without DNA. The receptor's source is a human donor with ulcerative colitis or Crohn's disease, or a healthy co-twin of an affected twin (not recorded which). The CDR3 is CASSFMTSGGNEQFF.